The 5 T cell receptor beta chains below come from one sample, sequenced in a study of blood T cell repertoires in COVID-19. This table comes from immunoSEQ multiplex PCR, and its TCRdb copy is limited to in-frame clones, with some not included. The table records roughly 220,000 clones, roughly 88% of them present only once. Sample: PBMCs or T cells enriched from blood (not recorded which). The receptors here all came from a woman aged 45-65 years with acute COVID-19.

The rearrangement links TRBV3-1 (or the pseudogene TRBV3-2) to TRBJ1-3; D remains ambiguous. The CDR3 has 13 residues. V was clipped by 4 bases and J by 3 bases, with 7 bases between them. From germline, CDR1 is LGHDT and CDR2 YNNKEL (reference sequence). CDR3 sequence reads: CASSPLNGNTIYF. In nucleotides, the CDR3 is TGTGCCAGCAGCCCCCTTAATGGAAACACCATATATTTT.

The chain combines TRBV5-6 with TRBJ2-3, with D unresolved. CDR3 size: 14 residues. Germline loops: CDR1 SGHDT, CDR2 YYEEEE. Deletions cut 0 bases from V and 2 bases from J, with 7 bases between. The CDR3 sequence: CASSLVSLTDTQYF. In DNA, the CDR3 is TGTGCCAGCAGCTTGGTGAGCCTCACAGATACGCAGTATTTT. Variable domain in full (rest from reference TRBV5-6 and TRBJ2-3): DAGVTQSPTHLIKTRGQQVTLRCSPKSGHDTVSWYQQALGQGPQFIFQYYEEEERQRGNFPDRFSGHQFPNYSSELNVNALLLGDSALYLCASSLVSLTDTQYFGPGTRLTVL.

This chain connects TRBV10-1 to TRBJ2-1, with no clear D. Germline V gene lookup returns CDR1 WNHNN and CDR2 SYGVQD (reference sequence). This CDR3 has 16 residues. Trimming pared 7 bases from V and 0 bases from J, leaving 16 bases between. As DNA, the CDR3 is TGCGCCAGCATTATAGACTGTCCCGTCTCCTACAATGAGCAGTTCTTC. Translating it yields CASIIDCPVSYNEQFF.

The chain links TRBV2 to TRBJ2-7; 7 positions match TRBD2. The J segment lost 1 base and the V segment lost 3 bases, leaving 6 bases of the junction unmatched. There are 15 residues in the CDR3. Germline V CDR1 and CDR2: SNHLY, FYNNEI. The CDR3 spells CASSDWGGTSYEQYF. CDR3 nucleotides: TGTGCCAGCAGTGATTGGGGAGGGACGTCCTACGAGCAGTACTTC.

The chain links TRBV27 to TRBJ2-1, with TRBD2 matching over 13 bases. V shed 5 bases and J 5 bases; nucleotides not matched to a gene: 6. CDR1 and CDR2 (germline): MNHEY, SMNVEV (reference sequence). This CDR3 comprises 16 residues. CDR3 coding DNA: TGTGCCAGCAGTCCCTGGACTAGCGGGAGTCACAATGAGCAGTTCTTC. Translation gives CASSPWTSGSHNEQFF.